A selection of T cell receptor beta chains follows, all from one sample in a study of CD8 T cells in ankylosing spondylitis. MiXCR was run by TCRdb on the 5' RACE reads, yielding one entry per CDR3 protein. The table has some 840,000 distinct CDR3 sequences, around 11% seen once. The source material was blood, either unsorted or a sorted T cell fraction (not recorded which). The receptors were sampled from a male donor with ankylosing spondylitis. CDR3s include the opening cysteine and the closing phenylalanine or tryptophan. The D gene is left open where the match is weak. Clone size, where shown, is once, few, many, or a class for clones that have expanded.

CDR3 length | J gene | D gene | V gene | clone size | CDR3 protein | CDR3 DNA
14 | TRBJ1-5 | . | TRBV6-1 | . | CASRREASNQPQHF | TGTGCCAGCAGGCGGGAGGCAAGCAATCAGCCCCAGCATTTT
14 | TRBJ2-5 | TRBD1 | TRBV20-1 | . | CSARGGTGGETQYF | TGCAGTGCTAGAGGTGGAACAGGGGGAGAGACCCAGTACTTC
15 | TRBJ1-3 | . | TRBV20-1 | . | CSARPRDTGGNTIYF | TGCAGTGCTAGACCCCGGGACACGGGGGGAAACACCATATATTTT
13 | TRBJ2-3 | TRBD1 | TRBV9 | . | CASRGGRTDTQYF | TGTGCCTCAAGAGGGGGCCGCACAGATACGCAGTATTTT
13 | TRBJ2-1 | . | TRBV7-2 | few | CASTSMVLDEQFF | TGTGCCAGCACTTCCATGGTACTCGATGAGCAGTTCTTC
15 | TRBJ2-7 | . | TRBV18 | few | CASSPRQILTYEQYF | TGTGCCAGCTCACCTCGACAGATCCTCACCTACGAGCAGTACTTC
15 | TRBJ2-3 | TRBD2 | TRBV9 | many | CASSRLAGFGDTQYF | TGTGCCAGCAGCCGACTAGCGGGGTTTGGAGATACGCAGTATTTT
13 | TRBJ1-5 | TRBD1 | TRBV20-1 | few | CSARTGGWQPQHF | TGCAGTGCTAGGACAGGGGGCTGGCAGCCCCAGCATTTT
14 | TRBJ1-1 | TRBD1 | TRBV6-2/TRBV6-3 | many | CASSSRDRLTEAFF | TGTGCCAGCAGTTCCCGGGACAGGCTCACTGAAGCTTTCTTT
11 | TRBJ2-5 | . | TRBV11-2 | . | CASSLGYAQYF | TGTGCCAGCAGCTTAGGCTATGCCCAGTACTTC
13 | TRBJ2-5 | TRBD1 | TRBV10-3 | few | CAITQDREETQYF | TGTGCCATCACCCAGGACAGGGAGGAGACCCAGTACTTC
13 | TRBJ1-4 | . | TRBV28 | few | CASTATDNEKLFF | TGTGCCAGCACCGCGACGGATAATGAAAAACTGTTTTTT
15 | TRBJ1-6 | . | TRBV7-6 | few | CASSLFATEYSPLHF | TGTGCCAGCAGCTTATTCGCAACAGAGTATTCACCCCTCCACTTT
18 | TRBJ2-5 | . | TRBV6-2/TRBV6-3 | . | CASSYSLRRLASFETQYF | TGTGCCAGCAGTTACTCGCTTCGTCGGCTAGCATCATTTGAGACCCAGTACTTC
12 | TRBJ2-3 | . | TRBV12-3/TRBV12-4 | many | CASSLAPATQYF | TGTGCCAGCAGTTTAGCCCCCGCTACGCAGTATTTT
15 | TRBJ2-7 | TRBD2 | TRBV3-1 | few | CASSFTGTSDYEQYF | TGTGCCAGCAGCTTTACCGGGACTAGCGACTACGAGCAGTACTTC
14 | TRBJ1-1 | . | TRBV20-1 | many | CSASRGLGDTEAFF | TGCAGTGCTAGTCGAGGGTTAGGGGACACTGAAGCTTTCTTT
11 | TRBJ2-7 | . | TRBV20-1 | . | CSAWSDYEQYF | TGCAGTGCTTGGTCGGACTACGAGCAGTACTTC
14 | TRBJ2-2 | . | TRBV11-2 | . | CASSSAFSTGELFF | TGTGCCAGCAGCTCAGCTTTTTCAACCGGGGAGCTGTTTTTT
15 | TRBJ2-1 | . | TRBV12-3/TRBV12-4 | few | CASSVTPVSYNEQFF | TGTGCCAGCAGTGTGACACCTGTTTCCTACAATGAGCAGTTCTTC
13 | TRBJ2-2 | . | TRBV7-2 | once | CASSPFNTGELFF | TGTGCCAGCAGCCCGTTTAACACCGGGGAGCTGTTTTTT
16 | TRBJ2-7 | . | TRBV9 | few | CASSVDPVPTRNEQYF | TGTGCCAGCAGCGTAGACCCAGTACCGACTAGAAACGAGCAGTACTTC
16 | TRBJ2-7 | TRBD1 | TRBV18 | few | CASSPPHGTGRSEQYF | TGTGCCAGCTCACCACCTCACGGGACAGGGAGGTCCGAGCAGTACTTC
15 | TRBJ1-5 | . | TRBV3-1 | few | CASSQTYSRNQPQHF | TGTGCCAGCAGCCAAACATACTCGAGAAATCAGCCCCAGCATTTT
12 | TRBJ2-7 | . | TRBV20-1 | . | CSASLTGGEQYF | TGCAGTGCTTCCTTGACAGGCGGGGAGCAGTACTTC
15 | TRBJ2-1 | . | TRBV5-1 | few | CASSSYTRSYNEQFF | TGCGCCAGCAGCTCTTACACGCGCTCCTACAATGAGCAGTTCTTC
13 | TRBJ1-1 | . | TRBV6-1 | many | CASRNGQNTEAFF | TGTGCCAGCAGGAACGGACAGAACACTGAAGCTTTCTTT
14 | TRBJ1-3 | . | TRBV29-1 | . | CSVVTSHSGNTIYF | TGCAGCGTAGTTACCTCCCACTCTGGAAACACCATATATTTT
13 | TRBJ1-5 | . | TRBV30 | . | CAWSGTVNQPQHF | TGTGCCTGGAGTGGCACAGTCAATCAGCCCCAGCATTTT
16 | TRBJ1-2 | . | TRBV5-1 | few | CASSLAQVSGRYGYTF | TGCGCCAGCAGCTTGGCCCAGGTCAGCGGACGGTATGGCTACACCTTC
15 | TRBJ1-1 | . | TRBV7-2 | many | CASSLVGTWTSEAFF | TGTGCCAGCAGCTTAGTAGGGACGTGGACTTCTGAAGCTTTCTTT
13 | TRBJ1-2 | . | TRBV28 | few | CASSLRDTSGYTF | TGTGCCAGCAGTTTACGGGACACTAGTGGCTACACCTTC
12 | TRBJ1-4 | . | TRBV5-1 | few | CASSPGDEKLFF | TGCGCCAGCAGCCCGGGGGACGAAAAACTGTTTTTT
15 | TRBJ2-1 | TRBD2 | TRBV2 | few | CASSFQRGGSDEQFF | TGTGCCAGCAGCTTCCAGCGGGGGGGCAGCGATGAGCAGTTCTTC
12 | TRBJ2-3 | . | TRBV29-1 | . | CSVDMSTDTQYF | TGCAGCGTTGACATGAGCACAGATACGCAGTATTTT
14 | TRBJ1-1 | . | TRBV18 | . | CASSPGYGSTEAFF | TGTGCCAGCTCACCAGGGTATGGGAGCACTGAAGCTTTCTTT
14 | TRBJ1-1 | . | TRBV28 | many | CASSLGGSDTEAFF | TGTGCCAGCAGTTTAGGGGGCAGTGACACTGAAGCTTTCTTT
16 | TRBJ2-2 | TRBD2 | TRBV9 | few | CASSPGLAGGTGELFF | TGTGCCAGCAGCCCGGGACTAGCGGGGGGCACCGGGGAGCTGTTTTTT
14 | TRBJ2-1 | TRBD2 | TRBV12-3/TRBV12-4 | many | CASSFAGGYNEQFF | TGTGCCAGCAGTTTTGCGGGAGGTTACAATGAGCAGTTCTTC
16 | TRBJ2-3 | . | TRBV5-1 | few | CASSLALTGTWDTQYF | TGCGCCAGCAGCTTGGCCTTGACAGGAACTTGGGATACGCAGTATTTT
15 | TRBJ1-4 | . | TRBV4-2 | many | CASSQGTAGGEKLFF | TGTGCCAGCAGCCAAGGGACAGCCGGAGGTGAAAAACTGTTTTTT
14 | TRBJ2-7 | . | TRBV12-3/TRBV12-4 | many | CASSSRNRDYEQYF | TGTGCCAGCAGTTCCCGTAATCGAGACTACGAGCAGTACTTC
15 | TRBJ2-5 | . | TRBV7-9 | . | CASSYPDSSWETQYF | TGTGCCAGCAGCTACCCGGACTCCTCTTGGGAGACCCAGTACTTC
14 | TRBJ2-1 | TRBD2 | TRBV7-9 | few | CASTGTSGSREQFF | TGTGCCAGCACCGGGACTAGCGGGAGCCGCGAGCAGTTCTTC
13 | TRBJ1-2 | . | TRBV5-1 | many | CASSNSADYGYTF | TGCGCCAGCAGCAACTCGGCGGACTATGGCTACACCTTC
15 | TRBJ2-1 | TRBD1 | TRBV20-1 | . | CSARRRGRGSDEQFF | TGCAGTGCTAGACGTAGGGGGCGTGGGAGCGATGAGCAGTTCTTC
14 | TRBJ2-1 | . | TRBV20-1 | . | CSASVRGSYNEQFF | TGCAGTGCTAGTGTTCGGGGTTCCTACAATGAGCAGTTCTTC
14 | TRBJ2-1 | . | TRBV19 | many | CASSPTGTYNEQFF | TGTGCCAGTAGTCCCACCGGGACTTACAATGAGCAGTTCTTC
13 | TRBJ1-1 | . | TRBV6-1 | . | CASGGRTNTEAFF | TGTGCCAGCGGCGGACGGACGAACACTGAAGCTTTCTTT
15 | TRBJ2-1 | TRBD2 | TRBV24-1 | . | CATSDRRGGHVEQFF | TGTGCCACCAGTGACCGGCGGGGGGGCCATGTCGAGCAGTTCTTC
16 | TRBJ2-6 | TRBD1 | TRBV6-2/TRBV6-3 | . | CASRDRGRSGANVLTF | TGTGCCAGCAGGGACAGGGGTCGCTCTGGGGCCAACGTCCTGACTTTC
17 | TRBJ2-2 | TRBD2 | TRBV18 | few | CASSLTGTSGKTGELFF | TGTGCCAGCTCACTTACCGGGACTAGCGGGAAGACCGGGGAGCTGTTTTTT
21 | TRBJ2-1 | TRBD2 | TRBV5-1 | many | CASSLAKFLAGGHGSYNEQFF | TGCGCCAGCAGCTTGGCCAAGTTTTTGGCGGGGGGCCATGGTTCCTACAATGAGCAGTTCTTC
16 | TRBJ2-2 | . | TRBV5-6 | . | CASSLAPGADTGELFF | TGTGCCAGCAGCTTGGCCCCGGGGGCAGACACCGGGGAGCTGTTTTTT
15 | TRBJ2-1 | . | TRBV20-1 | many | CSARGADRRYNEQFF | TGCAGTGCTAGGGGCGCGGACCGCCGATACAATGAGCAGTTCTTC
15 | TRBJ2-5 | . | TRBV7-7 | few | CASSLKAMAEETQYF | TGTGCTAGCAGCTTAAAAGCCATGGCTGAAGAGACCCAGTACTTC
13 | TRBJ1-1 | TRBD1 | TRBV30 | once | CATTDRANTEAFF | TGTGCTACCACCGACAGGGCGAACACTGAAGCTTTCTTT